The 5 T cell receptor beta chains presented below share a single source sample, sequenced in a study of beta chain features in type 1 diabetes. Overall study findings and caveats: TCRB CDR3s were moderately but significantly shorter in Type 1 diabetes patients in all four CD4+ subsets.

Their antigen targets remain unknown. Reverse transcription of all isolated RNA meant that expressed TCRB transcripts were sequenced. Method: immunoSEQ multiplex PCR; TCRdb's copy keeps in-frame clones and lacks some. This table has around 130,000 clones, around 9% appearing once. The sample was central memory CD4+ T cells from blood. The receptors were sampled from a man aged 25-40 years with type 1 diabetes.

V gene TRBV7-2 combines with J gene TRBJ2-5; 9 nucleotides match TRBD2. The CDR3 spans 15 residues. CDR1 is SGHTA and CDR2 is FQGNSA in the germline V gene. The V and J ends lost 5 bases and 4 bases, in that order; junction bases with no gene match: 8. The CDR3 protein is CASSPRSGGLETQYF. CDR3 coding DNA: TGTGCCAGCAGCCCCAGAAGCGGGGGGCTAGAGACCCAGTACTTC.

This clone has more than one count but fewer than ten. The J gene is TRBJ1-1, the V gene TRBV2, with 7 bases fitting TRBD1. The CDR3 contains 13 residues. J was trimmed by 7 bases and V by 5 bases; bases with no gene match: 7. Germline lookup yields CDR1 SNHLY and CDR2 FYNNEI. In nucleotides, the CDR3 is TGTGCCAGCAGTCCTCGACAGGGCCTTGAAGCTTTCTTT. Protein product: CASSPRQGLEAFF.

The chain joins TRBV7-9 to TRBJ1-1; D call uncertain. The CDR3 length is 13 residues. Per the germline V gene, CDR1 is SEHNR and CDR2 is FQNEAQ (reference sequence). V lost 5 bases and J 11 bases, leaving 18 bases between the germline ends. DNA of the CDR3: TGTGCCAGCAGCATTAGAAATGCCGACTGGGCTTTCTTT. It codes for CASSIRNADWAFF. Based on the CDR3 plus reference TRBV7-9 and TRBJ1-1, the full variable domain is DTGVSQNPRHKITKRGQNVTFRCDPISEHNRLYWYRQTLGQGPEFLTYFQNEAQLEKSRLLSDRFSAERPKGSFSTLEIQRTEQGDSAMYLCASSIRNADWAFFGQGTRLTVV.

The rearrangement links TRBV5-1 to TRBJ1-2; D gene unclear. This CDR3 contains 12 residues. Germline CDR1 SGHRS, CDR2 YFSETQ. The ends were cut back, 2 bases at V and 8 bases at J, with 10 bases in the middle. CDR3 amino acids: CASSFTGWGYTF. The CDR3 nucleotides are TGCGCCAGCAGCTTTACGGGATGGGGCTACACCTTC.

This clone appeared many times. J is TRBJ2-3 and V is TRBV10-3, with a weak D call TRBD2 (5 bases). CDR3 size: 12 residues. Germline assignment: CDR1 ENHRY and CDR2 SYGVKD. V shed 11 bases and J shed 0 bases, with 9 bases lying between them. CDR3 in DNA: TGTGCCTCCTGCGGGAGCACAGATACGCAGTATTTT. It translates to CASCGSTDTQYF.